This T cell receptor (beta chain) is drawn from a study of control samples from healthy donors and cancer patients. TCRdb keeps only in-frame clones here, not all; method: immunoSEQ multiplex PCR. Among 250,000 to 300,000 clones listed, around 80% were seen once. The V and J ends lost 3 bases and 3 bases respectively, with 5 bases between them. Germline-derived CDR1 and CDR2 are KGHDR and SFDVKD. CDR3 size: 13 residues. Source material: PBMCs. The chain is built from TRBV24-1 and TRBJ1-5; D remains unclear. The sequence derives from a woman aged 60 to 75 with lung cancer. This CDR3 reads CATSDASNQPQHF. DNA of the CDR3: TGTGCCACCAGTGATGCATCCAATCAGCCCCAGCATTTT.